This TCR beta chain originates from a study of blood T cell repertoires in COVID-19. Study as a whole: PBMCs, B-cell-depleted T cells, or T cells were the source of the cDNA or gDNA that made up the material.

TCRdb's copy holds only in-frame clones and misses some; the assay was immunoSEQ multiplex PCR. The sample carries approximately 81,000 clones, 82% recorded once. This TCR derives from a human donor in a cohort sampled during active COVID-19. The source material was peripheral blood.

CDR3 amino acids: CASSLISTNEKLFF. The CDR3 DNA reads as TGCGCCAGCAGCCTTATATCAACTAATGAAAAACTGTTTTTT. The chain combines TRBV5-1 with TRBJ1-4; D gene unclear. The CDR3 is made up of 14 amino acids. Germline V gene lookup returns CDR1 SGHRS and CDR2 YFSETQ. Trimming removed 4 bases at V and 0 bases at J, with 7 bases between.